The 23 T cell receptor beta chains in this list originate from one sample, sequenced in a study of T cells in Graves' hyperthyroidism and ophthalmopathy. TCR beta CDR3 regions were amplified from RNA. First-round RT-PCR of the TCR CDR3 relied on the HTBI primer set. TCRdb analysed the multiplex PCR reads with MiXCR anew, one entry per CDR3 protein. The sample carries under 450,000 distinct CDR3 sequences, around 16% recorded once. The source material was blood. These receptors were collected from a woman under 30 with Graves' hyperthyroidism.

This clonotype turned up a few times. CDR3 nucleotide sequence: TGCGCCAGCAGCTTTGGGGGGGGCAGTACGAACACTGAAGCTTTCTTT. This encodes CASSFGGGSTNTEAFF. The chain links TRBV5-1 to TRBJ1-1; a possible D gene is TRBD1 (6 bases). Germline CDR1 is SGHRS and CDR2 is YFSETQ. Trimming shortened V by 2 bases and J by 1 base, and 15 bases separated the two germline ends. This CDR3 contains 16 residues.

This clonotype has ten or more counts. This rearrangement joins TRBV13 to TRBJ2-7; a possible D gene is TRBD2 (5 bases). Germline values: CDR1 PRHDT, CDR2 FYEKMQ (reference sequence). The CDR3 spans 17 residues. V lost 1 base and J 0 bases, leaving 16 bases between the germline ends. CDR3 sequence reads: CASSLEGLGESSYEQYF. The DNA of the CDR3 is TGTGCCAGCAGCTTAGAAGGGCTCGGGGAGAGCTCCTACGAGCAGTACTTC.

In this sample, this clonotype turned up many times. The V and J genes are TRBV15 and TRBJ2-5; the D gene could be TRBD1 or TRBD2 (5 bases each). Germline V gene lookup returns CDR1 LNHNV and CDR2 YYDKDF (reference sequence). This CDR3 has 16 residues. The V end lost 4 bases, the J end lost 2 bases, and 17 bases lay between the germline ends. The CDR3 loop is CATSIEGPLPQETQYF. CDR3 DNA sequence: TGTGCCACCAGCATAGAGGGGCCACTACCACAAGAGACCCAGTACTTC.

This clonotype was counted a few times. V is TRBV20-1 and J is TRBJ2-7, with D uncertain. The germline gives CDR1 DFQATT, CDR2 SNEGSKA (reference sequence). The CDR3 is 12 amino acids. Trimming took 4 bases from V and 2 from J, leaving 9 bases between them. The CDR3 DNA follows: TGCAGTGCTATTCGTGACGCCTACGAGCAGTACTTC. Amino acid sequence: CSAIRDAYEQYF.

In its sample, this clonotype was seen a few times. The germline gene is not matched at one end of the junction; a read error may be the cause. The chain carries TRBV7-7 and TRBJ2-1, with D perhaps given as TRBD1 or TRBD2 (5 bases each). Germline V lookup: CDR1 SSHAT, CDR2 FNYEAQ (reference sequence). The CDR3 totals 13 residues. The DNA of the CDR3 is TGTGCTAGCAGCCCGGGACCCCCTACGGAGCAGTTCTTC. Residues: CASSPGPPTEQFF.

In its sample, this clonotype was seen many times. The genes are TRBV20-1 and TRBJ1-1, with 7 bases that match TRBD1. Unmatched junction bases numbered 5, after V lost 4 bases and J lost 0 bases. The CDR3 totals 14 residues. Germline CDR1 and CDR2: DFQATT and SNEGSKA (reference sequence). For the CDR3, the DNA is TGCAGTGCTACAGGGGACAGATTGAACACTGAAGCTTTCTTT. This codes for CSATGDRLNTEAFF.

The table lists this clonotype with many counts. This chain links TRBV5-1 with TRBJ2-1, with TRBD2 matching 10 bases. In germline, CDR1 is SGHRS, CDR2 YFSETQ. Losses at the gene ends were 4 bases for V and 3 bases for J; bases not matched to a gene: 4. The CDR3 covers 15 residues. CDR3 bases: TGCGCCAGCAGCCTAAGCGGGAGGGACTACAATGAGCAGTTCTTC. The encoded protein is CASSLSGRDYNEQFF.

In its sample, this clonotype was seen many times. This chain connects TRBV12-3 or TRBV12-4 to TRBJ2-3, with TRBD2 matching 12 bases. Trimming at V came to 5 bases and at J to 3 bases, leaving 30 bases not matched to a gene. The CDR3 contains 24 residues. This CDR3 reads CASSKRVVISRLAGAEGDTDTQYF. In nucleotides, the CDR3 is TGTGCCAGCAGTAAGAGGGTGGTGATTTCTCGACTAGCGGGGGCCGAAGGGGATACAGATACGCAGTATTTT.

There are a few counts of this clonotype. V and J are TRBV29-1 and TRBJ2-2; 13 positions agree with TRBD2. Trimming removed 6 bases from V and 6 bases from J; junction bases left unmatched: 7. CDR3 length: 15 amino acids. Germline lookup yields CDR1 SQVTM and CDR2 ANQGSEA. The CDR3 sequence is CSVATSGGASGELFF. The CDR3 region has the DNA TGCAGCGTAGCAACTAGCGGGGGGGCGTCCGGGGAGCTGTTTTTT.

This clonotype was seen a few times. This sequence joins TRBV7-9 and TRBJ2-1, with TRBD2 as a possible D gene (6 bases). Per germline, CDR1 SEHNR and CDR2 FQNEAQ (reference sequence). There are 20 residues in the CDR3. V dropped 5 bases and J dropped 0 bases, with 26 bases sitting between them. Here the CDR3 reads CASSPPGRFLSSISYNEQFF. The CDR3 DNA sequence: TGTGCCAGCAGCCCGCCGGGGAGGTTCCTTTCTAGTATCTCCTACAATGAGCAGTTCTTC. Looking up the rest from reference TRBV7-9 and TRBJ2-1 gives the full variable domain: DTGVSQNPRHKITKRGQNVTFRCDPISEHNRLYWYRQTLGQGPEFLTYFQNEAQLEKSRLLSDRFSAERPKGSFSTLEIQRTEQGDSAMYLCASSPPGRFLSSISYNEQFFGPGTRLTVL.

The table lists this clonotype with many counts. This sequence joins TRBV29-1 and TRBJ2-3; 10 nucleotides match TRBD2. CDR1 and CDR2 from the germline V gene are SQVTM and ANQGSEA. The J segment lost 2 bases and the V segment lost 7 bases, leaving 6 bases of the junction unmatched. The CDR3 covers 14 residues. CDR3 sequence: CSARTSGFTDTQYF. The CDR3 DNA follows: TGCAGCGCGCGGACTAGCGGTTTCACAGATACGCAGTATTTT.

The V and J genes are TRBV10-1 and TRBJ2-3, with a possible D match to TRBD2 (5 bases). The germline V gene encodes CDR1 WNHNN and CDR2 SYGVQD (reference sequence). This CDR3 has 17 amino acids. With 5 bases removed from V and 0 bases from J, the gap between germline ends came to 18 bases. The CDR3 sequence is CASSPSERKSSTDTQYF. The CDR3 nucleotides read TGCGCCAGCAGTCCTTCCGAGCGGAAATCTAGCACAGATACGCAGTATTTT.

This clonotype was seen a few times. The rearrangement links TRBV5-6 to TRBJ2-3; 10 bases line up with TRBD2. Germline V lookup: CDR1 SGHDT, CDR2 YYEEEE. Unmatched junction bases numbered 4, after V lost 0 bases and J lost 0 bases. The CDR3 runs 17 residues. Here the CDR3 DNA reads TGTGCCAGCAGCTTGGGAATTAGCGGGAGGAGCACAGATACGCAGTATTTT. As protein: CASSLGISGRSTDTQYF.

The table lists this clonotype with many counts. This chain uses TRBV9 with TRBJ2-7; D gene unclear. Germline values: CDR1 SGDLS, CDR2 YYNGEE. The CDR3 loop spans 14 amino acids. Trimming stripped 1 base from V and 0 bases from J, with 8 bases between. CDR3 in DNA: TGTGCCAGCAGCGTAACAGCCAGCTCCTACGAGCAGTACTTC. It specifies CASSVTASSYEQYF.

This clonotype was seen at least ten times. The chain carries TRBV2 and TRBJ1-5, with D possibly matching TRBD1 (6 bases). Deletions cut 3 bases from V and 4 bases from J, with 10 bases between. CDR3 length: 14 amino acids. Germline V CDR1 and CDR2: SNHLY, FYNNEI. Here the CDR3 DNA reads TGTGCCAGCAGTGACGGCCAGGGGAATCAGCCCCAGCATTTT. Residues: CASSDGQGNQPQHF.

This clonotype was observed many times. The rearrangement uses TRBV6-2 or TRBV6-3 and TRBJ2-2; 9 nucleotides agree with TRBD2. There are 16 residues in the CDR3. Germline V gene lookup returns CDR1 MNHEY and CDR2 SVGEGT. The J segment lost 7 bases and the V segment lost 2 bases, leaving 8 bases of the junction unmatched. CDR3 sequence (DNA): TGTGCCAGCAGTTACCTGGCGGGAGGGCCTTACGGGGAGCTGTTTTTT. It encodes CASSYLAGGPYGELFF.

This clonotype has ten or more counts. The rearrangement links TRBV28 to TRBJ2-5; D may be TRBD1 (6 bases). This CDR3 comprises 14 residues. Looked up from germline, CDR1 is MDHEN and CDR2 is SYDVKM. Trimming shortened V by 5 bases and J by 3 bases, and 13 bases separated the two germline ends. The CDR3 reads CASSIQGTKETQYF. The DNA for the CDR3 is TGTGCCAGCAGTATACAGGGAACGAAAGAGACCCAGTACTTC.

The chain uses TRBV6-1 and TRBJ2-6; TRBD2 is a possible D gene (6 bases). The ends were cut back, 8 bases at V and 0 bases at J, with 11 bases in the middle. Germline CDR1 and CDR2: MNHNS and SASEGT. This CDR3 contains 15 residues. The CDR3 reads CASSGVSSGANVLTF. CDR3 nucleotides: TGTGCCAGCTCGGGAGTCAGCTCTGGGGCCAACGTCCTGACTTTC.

This sequence joins TRBV7-3 and TRBJ2-6; TRBD1 matches 8 bases. The V gene end was trimmed by 4 bases and the J gene end by 1 base; junction bases not matched to a gene: 15. The CDR3 sequence is 20 residues long. Germline values: CDR1 SGHTA, CDR2 FQGTGA. The CDR3 coding sequence is TGTGCCAGCAGCTGGAAACCCGCGGGACAGGCGACTTCTGGGGCCAACGTCCTGACTTTC. Protein product: CASSWKPAGQATSGANVLTF.

This sequence joins TRBV7-9 and TRBJ2-1; D call uncertain. The CDR3 has 13 amino acids. The V gene lost 8 bases and the J gene lost 3 bases, with 11 bases spanning the gap. Germline CDR1 is SEHNR and CDR2 is FQNEAQ (reference sequence). The DNA for the CDR3 is TGTGCCAGCTCCGTCGGGTTCTACAATGAGCAGTTCTTC. Amino acids: CASSVGFYNEQFF.

This clonotype was picked up a small number of times. The rearrangement links TRBV7-6 to TRBJ2-6; D may correspond to TRBD1 or TRBD2 (5 bases each). This CDR3 region has 18 residues. V lost 2 bases to trimming and J lost 0 bases, with 14 bases between them. The germline CDR1 and CDR2 sequences are SGHVS and FNYEAQ. This CDR3 is CASSLTWGKISGANVLTF. As DNA, the CDR3 is TGTGCCAGCAGCTTAACTTGGGGGAAAATCTCTGGGGCCAACGTCCTGACTTTC.

The V gene is TRBV3-1, the J gene TRBJ1-2, with D hard to call. Trimming shortened V by 2 bases and J by 7 bases, and 5 bases separated the two germline ends. This CDR3 is built from 11 residues. In germline, CDR1 is LGHDT, CDR2 YNNKEL (reference sequence). In DNA form, the CDR3 reads TGTGCCAGCAGCCAAAGGAGTGGCTACACCTTC. Its translation: CASSQRSGYTF.

The V and J genes are TRBV11-2 and TRBJ2-1, with D perhaps TRBD1 (6 bases). Germline V CDR1 and CDR2: SGHAT, FQNNGV. V was cut by 4 bases and J by 5 bases, with 15 bases left in between. CDR3 length: 15 residues. The CDR3 nucleotides read TGTGCCAGCAGCTCAGGCTGGGGACACCACAATGAGCAGTTCTTC. This codes for CASSSGWGHHNEQFF.